The T cell receptor (beta chain) described here comes from a study of cytomegalovirus exposure and HLA in healthy donors. Study-wide points: Later analysis showed most CMV-associated TCR beta chains appearing HLA-restricted.

Researchers ran the PCR with 60 Vbeta and 13 Jbeta primers. Only in-frame clones appear in the TCRdb table, and some are missing; sequencing was by immunoSEQ multiplex PCR. The table shows 85,000 to 130,000 clones, with over 55% occurring only once. Trimming cost V 6 bases and J 2 bases; bases outside gene matches: 5. Germline V gene data show CDR1 as MNHEY and CDR2 as SMNVEV (reference sequence). This CDR3 is built from 16 residues. This clone has more than one count but fewer than ten. The antigen is not known. The donors gave bone marrow, and they were healthy. Sequencing was done on a sample of PBMCs. The chain is built from TRBV27 and TRBJ2-3; 13 bases are shared with TRBD2. This TCR came from a female donor in good health and CMV-seronegative. The DNA for the CDR3 is TGTGCCAGCAGCCCGACTAGCGGGGGGCCCACAGATACGCAGTATTTT. Amino acids: CASSPTSGGPTDTQYF.